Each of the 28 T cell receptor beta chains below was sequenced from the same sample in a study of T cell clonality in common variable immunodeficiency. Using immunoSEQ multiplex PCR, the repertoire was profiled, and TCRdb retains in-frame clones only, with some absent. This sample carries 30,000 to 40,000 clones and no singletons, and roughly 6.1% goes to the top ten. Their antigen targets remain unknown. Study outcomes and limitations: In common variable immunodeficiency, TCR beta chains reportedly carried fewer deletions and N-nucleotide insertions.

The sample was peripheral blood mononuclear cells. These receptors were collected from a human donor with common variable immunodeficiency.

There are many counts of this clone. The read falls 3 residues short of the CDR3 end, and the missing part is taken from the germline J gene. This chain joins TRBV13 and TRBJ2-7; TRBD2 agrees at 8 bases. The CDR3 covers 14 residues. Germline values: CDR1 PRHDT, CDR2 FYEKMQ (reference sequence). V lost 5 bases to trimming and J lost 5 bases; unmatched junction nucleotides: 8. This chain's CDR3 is CASSPDGGGNEQYF. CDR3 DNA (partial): TGTGCCAGCAGCCCCGACGGGGGGGGGAACGAG.

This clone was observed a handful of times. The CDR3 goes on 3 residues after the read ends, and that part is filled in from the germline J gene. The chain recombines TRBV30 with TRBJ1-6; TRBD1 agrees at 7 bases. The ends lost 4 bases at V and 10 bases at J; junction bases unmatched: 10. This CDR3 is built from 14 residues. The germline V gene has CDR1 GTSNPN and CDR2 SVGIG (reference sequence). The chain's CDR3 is CAWKGGDFGSPLHF. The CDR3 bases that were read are TGTGCCTGGAAAGGGGGCGACTTTGGGTCACCC.

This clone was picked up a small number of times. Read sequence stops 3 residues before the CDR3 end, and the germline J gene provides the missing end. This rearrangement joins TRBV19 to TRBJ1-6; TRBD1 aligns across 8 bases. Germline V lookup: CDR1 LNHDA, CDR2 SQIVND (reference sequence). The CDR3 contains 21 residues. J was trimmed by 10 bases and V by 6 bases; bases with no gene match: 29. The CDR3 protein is CASSPLSPRTGWKAGESPLHF. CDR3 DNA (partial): TGTGCCAGTAGCCCGCTATCCCCCCGGACAGGGTGGAAAGCCGGGGAGTCACCC.

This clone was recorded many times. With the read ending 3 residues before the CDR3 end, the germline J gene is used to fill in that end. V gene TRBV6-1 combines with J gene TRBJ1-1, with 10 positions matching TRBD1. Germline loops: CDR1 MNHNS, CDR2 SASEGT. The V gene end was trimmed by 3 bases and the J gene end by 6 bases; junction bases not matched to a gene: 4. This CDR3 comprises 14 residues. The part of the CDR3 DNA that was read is TGTGCCAGCAGTGAGAGACAGGGGGCCTCTGAA. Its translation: CASSERQGASE. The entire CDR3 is CASSERQGASEAFF.

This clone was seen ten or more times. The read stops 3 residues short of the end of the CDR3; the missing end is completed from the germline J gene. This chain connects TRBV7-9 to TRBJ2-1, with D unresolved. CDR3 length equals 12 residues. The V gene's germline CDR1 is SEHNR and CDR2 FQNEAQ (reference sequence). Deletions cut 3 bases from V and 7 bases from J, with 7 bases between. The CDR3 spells CASSLSQNEQFF. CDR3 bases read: TGTGCCAGCAGCTTGTCACAGAATGAG. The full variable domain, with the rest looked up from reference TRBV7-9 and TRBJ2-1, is DTGVSQNPRHKITKRGQNVTFRCDPISEHNRLYWYRQTLGQGPEFLTYFQNEAQLEKSRLLSDRFSAERPKGSFSTLEIQRTEQGDSAMYLCASSLSQNEQFFGPGTRLTVL.

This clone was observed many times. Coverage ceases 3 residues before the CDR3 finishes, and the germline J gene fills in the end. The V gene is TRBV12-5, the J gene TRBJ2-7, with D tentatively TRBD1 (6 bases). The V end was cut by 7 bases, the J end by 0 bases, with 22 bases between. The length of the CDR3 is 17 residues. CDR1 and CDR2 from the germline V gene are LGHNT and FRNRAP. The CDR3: CASALLTLQGYSYEQYF. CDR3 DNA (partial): TGTGCTAGTGCCTTGCTAACCCTCCAGGGGTACTCCTACGAG.

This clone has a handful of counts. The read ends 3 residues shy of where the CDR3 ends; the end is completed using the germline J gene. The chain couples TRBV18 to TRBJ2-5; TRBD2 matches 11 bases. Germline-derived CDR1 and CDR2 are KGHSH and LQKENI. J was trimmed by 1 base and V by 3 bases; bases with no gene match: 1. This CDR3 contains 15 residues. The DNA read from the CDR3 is TGTGCCAGCTCACCGACTAGCGGGATCCAAGAGACC. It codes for CASSPTSGIQET. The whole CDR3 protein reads CASSPTSGIQETQYF.

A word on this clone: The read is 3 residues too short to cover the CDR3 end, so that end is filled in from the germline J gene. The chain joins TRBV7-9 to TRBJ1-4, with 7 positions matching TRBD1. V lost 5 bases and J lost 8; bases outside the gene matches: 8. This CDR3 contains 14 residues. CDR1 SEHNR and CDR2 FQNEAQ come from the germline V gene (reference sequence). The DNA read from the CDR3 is TGTGCCAGCAGCGGGGAGGGGGGACAGGAAAAA. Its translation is CASSGEGGQEK. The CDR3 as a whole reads CASSGEGGQEKLFF.

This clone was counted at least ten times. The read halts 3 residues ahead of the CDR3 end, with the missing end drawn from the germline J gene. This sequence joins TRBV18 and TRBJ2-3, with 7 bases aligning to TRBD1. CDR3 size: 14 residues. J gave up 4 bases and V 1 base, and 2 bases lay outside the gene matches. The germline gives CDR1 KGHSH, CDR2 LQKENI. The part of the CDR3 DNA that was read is TGTGCCAGCTCACCACAGGGGGCCCCAGATACG. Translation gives CASSPQGAPDT. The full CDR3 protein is CASSPQGAPDTQYF.

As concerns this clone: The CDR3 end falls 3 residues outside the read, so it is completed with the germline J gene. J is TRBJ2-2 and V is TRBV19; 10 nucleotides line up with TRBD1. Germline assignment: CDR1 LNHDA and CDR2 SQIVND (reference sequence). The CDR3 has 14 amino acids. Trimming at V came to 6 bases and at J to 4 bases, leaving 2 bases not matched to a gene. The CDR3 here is CASRGQGLTGELFF. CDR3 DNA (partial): TGTGCCAGTAGGGGACAGGGGCTCACCGGGGAG.

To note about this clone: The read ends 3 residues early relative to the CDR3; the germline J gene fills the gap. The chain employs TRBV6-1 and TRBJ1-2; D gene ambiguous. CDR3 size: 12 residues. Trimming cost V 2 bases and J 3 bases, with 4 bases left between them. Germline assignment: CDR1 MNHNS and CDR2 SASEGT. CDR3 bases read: TGTGCCAGCAGTGAAATCGACTATGGC. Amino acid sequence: CASSEIDYG. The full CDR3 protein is CASSEIDYGYTF.

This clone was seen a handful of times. CDR3 region: CASSSWTSGGSSYNEQFF. CDR3 DNA, as far as it was read: TGTGCCAGCAGTTCTTGGACTAGCGGGGGAAGCTCCTACAATGAG. The genes are TRBV2 and TRBJ2-1, with 13 bases identical to TRBD2. The read falls 3 residues short of the CDR3 end, and the missing part is taken from the germline J gene. CDR1 is SNHLY and CDR2 is FYNNEI in the germline V gene. V lost 5 bases and J lost 0; bases outside the gene matches: 7. This CDR3 comprises 18 residues.

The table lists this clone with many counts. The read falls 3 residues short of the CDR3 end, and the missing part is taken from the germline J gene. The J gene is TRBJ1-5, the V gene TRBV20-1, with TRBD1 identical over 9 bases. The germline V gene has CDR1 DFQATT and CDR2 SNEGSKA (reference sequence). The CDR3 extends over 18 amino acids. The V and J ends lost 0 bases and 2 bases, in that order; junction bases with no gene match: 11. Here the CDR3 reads CSARDGTGPSSGNQPQHF. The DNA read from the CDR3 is TGCAGTGCTAGAGATGGGACAGGGCCTTCCTCGGGCAATCAGCCC.

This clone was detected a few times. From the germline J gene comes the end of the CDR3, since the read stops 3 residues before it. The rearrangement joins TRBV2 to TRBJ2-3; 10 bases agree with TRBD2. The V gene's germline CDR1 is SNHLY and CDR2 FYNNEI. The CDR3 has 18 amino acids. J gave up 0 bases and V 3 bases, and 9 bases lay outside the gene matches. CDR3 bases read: TGTGCCAGCAGTGACGGTCTAGCGGGGGTAGGAAGCACAGATACG. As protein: CASSDGLAGVGSTDT. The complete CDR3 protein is CASSDGLAGVGSTDTQYF.

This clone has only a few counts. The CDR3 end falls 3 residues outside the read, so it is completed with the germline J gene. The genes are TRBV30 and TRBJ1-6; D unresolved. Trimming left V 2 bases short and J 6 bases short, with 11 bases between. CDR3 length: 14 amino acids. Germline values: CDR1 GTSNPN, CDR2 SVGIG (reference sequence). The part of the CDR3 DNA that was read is TGTGCCTGGAGTCAGACACTCGGTAATTCACCC. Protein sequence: CAWSQTLGNSP. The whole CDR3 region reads CAWSQTLGNSPLHF.

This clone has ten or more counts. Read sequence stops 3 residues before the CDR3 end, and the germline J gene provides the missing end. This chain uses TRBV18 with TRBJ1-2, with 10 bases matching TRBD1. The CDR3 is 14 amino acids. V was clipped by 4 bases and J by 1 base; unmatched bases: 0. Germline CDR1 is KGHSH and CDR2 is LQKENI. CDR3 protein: CASSRDRGNYGYTF. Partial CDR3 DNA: TGTGCCAGCTCACGGGACAGGGGTAACTATGGC.

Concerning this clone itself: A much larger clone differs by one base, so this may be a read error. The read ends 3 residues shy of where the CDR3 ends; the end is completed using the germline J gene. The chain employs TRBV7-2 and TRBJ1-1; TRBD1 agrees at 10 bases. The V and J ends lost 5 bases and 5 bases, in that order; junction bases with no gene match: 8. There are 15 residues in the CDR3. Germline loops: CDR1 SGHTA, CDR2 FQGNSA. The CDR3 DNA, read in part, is TGTGCCAGCAGCACCCGGACAGGGGGGGGTACTGAA. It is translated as CASSTRTGGGTE. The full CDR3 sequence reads CASSTRTGGGTEAFF.

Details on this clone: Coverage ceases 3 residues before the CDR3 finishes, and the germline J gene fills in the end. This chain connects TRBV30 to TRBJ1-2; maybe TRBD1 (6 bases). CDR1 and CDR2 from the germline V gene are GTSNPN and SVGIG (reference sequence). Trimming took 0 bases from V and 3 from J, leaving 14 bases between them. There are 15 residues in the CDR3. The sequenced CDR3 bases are TGTGCCTGGAGTGTGGGGGCAGGGCAGGACTATGGC. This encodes CAWSVGAGQDYG. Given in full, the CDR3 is CAWSVGAGQDYGYTF.

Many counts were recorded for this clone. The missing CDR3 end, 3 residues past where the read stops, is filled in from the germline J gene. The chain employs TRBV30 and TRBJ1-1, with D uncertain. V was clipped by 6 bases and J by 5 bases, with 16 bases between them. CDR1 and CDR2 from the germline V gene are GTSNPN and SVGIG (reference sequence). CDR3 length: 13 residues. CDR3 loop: CACLLLRGTEAFF. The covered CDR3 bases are TGTGCCTGCCTACTCCTTCGGGGAACTGAA.

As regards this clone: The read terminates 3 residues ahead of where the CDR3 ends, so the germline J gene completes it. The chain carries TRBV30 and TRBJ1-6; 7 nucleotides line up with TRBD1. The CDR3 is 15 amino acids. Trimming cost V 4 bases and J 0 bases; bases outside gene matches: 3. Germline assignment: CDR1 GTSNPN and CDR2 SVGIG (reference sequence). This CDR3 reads CAWKGQSSYNSPLHF. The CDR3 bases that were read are TGTGCCTGGAAGGGACAGAGCTCCTATAATTCACCC.

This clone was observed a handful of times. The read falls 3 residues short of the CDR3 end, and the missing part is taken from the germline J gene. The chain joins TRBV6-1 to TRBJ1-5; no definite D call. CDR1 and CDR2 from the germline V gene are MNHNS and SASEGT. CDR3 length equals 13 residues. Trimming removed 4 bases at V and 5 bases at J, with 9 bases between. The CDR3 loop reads CASSGVLYQPQHF. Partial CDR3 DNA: TGTGCCAGCAGTGGCGTGCTCTATCAGCCC.

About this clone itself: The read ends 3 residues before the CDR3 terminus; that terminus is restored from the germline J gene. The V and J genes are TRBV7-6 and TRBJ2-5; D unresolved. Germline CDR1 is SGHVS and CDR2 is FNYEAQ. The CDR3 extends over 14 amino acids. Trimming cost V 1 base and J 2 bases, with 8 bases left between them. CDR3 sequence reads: CASSLEAAQETQYF. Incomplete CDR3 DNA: TGTGCCAGCAGCTTAGAAGCCGCGCAAGAGACC.

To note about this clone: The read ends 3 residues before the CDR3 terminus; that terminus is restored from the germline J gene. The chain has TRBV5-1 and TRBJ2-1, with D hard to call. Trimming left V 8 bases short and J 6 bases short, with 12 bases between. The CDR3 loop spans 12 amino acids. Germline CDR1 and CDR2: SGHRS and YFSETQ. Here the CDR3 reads CASGAGPNEQFF. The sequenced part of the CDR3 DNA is TGCGCCAGTGGCGCAGGCCCCAATGAG.

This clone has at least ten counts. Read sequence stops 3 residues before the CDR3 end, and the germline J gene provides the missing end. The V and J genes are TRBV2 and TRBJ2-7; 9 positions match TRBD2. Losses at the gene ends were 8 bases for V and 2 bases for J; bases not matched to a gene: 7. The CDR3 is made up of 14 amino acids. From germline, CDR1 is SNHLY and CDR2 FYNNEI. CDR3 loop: CASFPAGGAYEQYF. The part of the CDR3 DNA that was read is TGTGCCAGCTTTCCGGCGGGGGGGGCCTACGAG.

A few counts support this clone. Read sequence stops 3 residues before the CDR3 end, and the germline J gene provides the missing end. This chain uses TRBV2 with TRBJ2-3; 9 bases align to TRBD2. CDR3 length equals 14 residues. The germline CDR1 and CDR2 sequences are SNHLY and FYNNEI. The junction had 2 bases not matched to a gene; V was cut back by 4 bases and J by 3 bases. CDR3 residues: CASSGLAVTDTQYF. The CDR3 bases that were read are TGTGCCAGCAGTGGACTAGCGGTGACAGATACG.

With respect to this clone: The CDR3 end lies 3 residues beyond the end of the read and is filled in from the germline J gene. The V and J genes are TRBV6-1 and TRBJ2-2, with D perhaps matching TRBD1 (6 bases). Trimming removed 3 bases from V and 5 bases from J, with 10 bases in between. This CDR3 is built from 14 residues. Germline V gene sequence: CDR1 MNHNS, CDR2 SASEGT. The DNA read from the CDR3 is TGTGCCAGCAGTGAGGGGGCTAGGACCGGGGAG. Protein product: CASSEGARTGE. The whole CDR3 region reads CASSEGARTGELFF.

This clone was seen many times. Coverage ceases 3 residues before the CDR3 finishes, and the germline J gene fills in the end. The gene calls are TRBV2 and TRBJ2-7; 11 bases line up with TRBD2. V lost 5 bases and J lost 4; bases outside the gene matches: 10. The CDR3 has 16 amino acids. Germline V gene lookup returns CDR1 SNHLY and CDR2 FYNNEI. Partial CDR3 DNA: TGTGCCAGCAGTTTCCCGGGGGCTAGCGGGGGGTACGAG. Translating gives CASSFPGASGGYE. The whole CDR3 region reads CASSFPGASGGYEQYF.

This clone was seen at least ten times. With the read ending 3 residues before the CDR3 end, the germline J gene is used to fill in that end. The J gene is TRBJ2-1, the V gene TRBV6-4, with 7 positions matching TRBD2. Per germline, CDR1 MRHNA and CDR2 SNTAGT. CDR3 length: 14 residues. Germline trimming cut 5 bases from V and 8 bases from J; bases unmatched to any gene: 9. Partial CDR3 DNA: TGTGCCAGCAGTCTCCACCTGACTAGCCATGAG. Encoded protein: CASSLHLTSHE. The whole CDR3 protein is CASSLHLTSHEQFF.